This is a list of T cell receptor beta chains from one sample in a study of blood T cell repertoires in COVID-19. Only in-frame clones appear in the TCRdb table, and some are missing; sequencing was by immunoSEQ multiplex PCR. The data contain over 200,000 clones, about 88% of them seen just once; the ten biggest clones take up around 2.9%. Sequencing used peripheral blood. The receptors here all came from a woman in her sixties with acute or convalescent COVID-19. The CDR3 runs from the conserved cysteine through the conserved F or W. D genes are given only for firm matches. Expanded clones are given a class, and other clones once, few, many or no size at all.

clone size,V gene,D gene,J gene,CDR3 DNA,CDR3 protein
.,TRBV18,.,TRBJ2-7,TGTGCCAGCTCACAAACCAGGGACTCCTACGAGCAGTACTTC,CASSQTRDSYEQYF
.,TRBV11-2,.,TRBJ2-3,TGTGCCAGCACCCCAGGCACAGATACGCAGTATTTT,CASTPGTDTQYF
.,TRBV28,TRBD2,TRBJ2-4,TGTGCCAGCAGATCCGGGACTAGCGGGAGAGCCAAAAACATTCAGTACTTC,CASRSGTSGRAKNIQYF
.,TRBV6-5,.,TRBJ1-6,TGTGCCAGCAGTTACCGGGGGGATCCCTCACCCCTCCACTTT,CASSYRGDPSPLHF
once,TRBV5-1,.,TRBJ1-2,TGCGCCAGCAGCTTTCAGGTCCAAGGCGGCTACACCTTC,CASSFQVQGGYTF
.,TRBV3-1/TRBV3-2,.,TRBJ2-7,TGTGCCAGCAGTCTTAAGGGCGGGGGCCCGGGAGAGCAGTACTTC,CASSLKGGGPGEQYF
.,TRBV5-1,TRBD1,TRBJ2-3,TGCGCCAGCAGTCATGGGTGGGGACAGGGGTCAGATACGCAGTATTTT,CASSHGWGQGSDTQYF
.,TRBV9,.,TRBJ1-1,TGTGCCAGCAGCGTATCCCCCCACCAGGGCGCTGAAGCTTTCTTT,CASSVSPHQGAEAFF
.,TRBV18,TRBD1,TRBJ1-2,TGTGCCAGCTCACCGCCGACAGGGAAGTATGGCTACACCTTC,CASSPPTGKYGYTF
.,TRBV7-8,TRBD1,TRBJ2-7,TGTGCCAGCAGCCCGGACAGGGGATACCTCTTAGAGCAGTACTTC,CASSPDRGYLLEQYF
.,TRBV10-3,.,TRBJ2-3,TGTGCCATCAGTGAGTCTAGCGGTGCAGATACGCAGTATTTT,CAISESSGADTQYF
once,TRBV5-6,.,TRBJ2-1,TGTGCCAGCAGCTGGGCCGCGGACAGTTACAATGAGCAGTTCTTC,CASSWAADSYNEQFF
.,TRBV7-8,.,TRBJ1-5,TGTGCCAGCAGCTTAGTAAGGGGTAGTCAGCCCCAGCATTTT,CASSLVRGSQPQHF
.,TRBV28,.,TRBJ2-7,TGTGCCGAGCGAGGACAGTACGGCGACGAGCAGTACTTC,CAERGQYGDEQYF
.,TRBV11-1,.,TRBJ1-6,TGTGCCAGCACCCAGGACAGAAATTCACCCCTCCACTTT,CASTQDRNSPLHF
.,TRBV2,TRBD1,TRBJ2-7,TGTGCCAGCAGACGGCAGGGGGAGAGGGAGCAGTACTTC,CASRRQGEREQYF